The 14 T cell receptor beta chains in this list originate from one sample, sequenced in a study of T cell responses to AZD1222 COVID-19 vaccine. Measured with immunoSEQ multiplex PCR; TCRdb has only the in-frame clones, and not every one. Of under 80,000 clones listed, roughly four fifths were seen once; the top ten hold 26%. The sequenced sample was peripheral blood, obtained 28 days after the second AZD1222 dose. These receptors all stem from an adult who received the AZD1222 COVID-19 vaccine.

The chain employs TRBV21-1 and TRBJ2-7; TRBD2 is the table's D call and was not checked against the DNA. TRBV21-1 is deemed a pseudogene. The CDR3 is 14 residues long. CDR3 nucleotide sequence: TGTGCCAGCAAATTCTCGGGAACCTCCTGCGAGCAGTACTTC. This sequence encodes CASKFSGTSCEQYF.

The genes are TRBV19 and TRBJ2-2; D possibly corresponds to TRBD2 (5 bases). V lost 0 bases to trimming and J lost 4 bases, with 18 bases between them. The CDR3 contains 18 residues. The V gene's germline CDR1 is LNHDA and CDR2 SQIVND (reference sequence). Here the CDR3 DNA reads TGTGCCAGTAGTATAGATCGACAAGGAGGACGGACCACCGGGGAGCTGTTTTTT. Amino acid sequence: CASSIDRQGGRTTGELFF.

The CDR3 bases are TGTGCCAGTAGTACCCGGACAGGGGGGATGGAAGGCTACACCTTC. Residues: CASSTRTGGMEGYTF. The chain links TRBV19 to TRBJ1-2, with 10 positions matching TRBD1. The CDR3 is 15 residues long. Losses at the gene ends were 4 bases for V and 8 bases for J; bases not matched to a gene: 10. Germline values: CDR1 LNHDA, CDR2 SQIVND (reference sequence).

The V gene is TRBV19, the J gene TRBJ1-4; D ambiguous. Germline V lookup: CDR1 LNHDA, CDR2 SQIVND (reference sequence). The CDR3 sequence is 16 residues long. V was trimmed by 3 bases and J by 7 bases, leaving 18 bases between them. CDR3 amino acids: CASSISSAGAVEKLFF. CDR3 nucleotides: TGTGCCAGTAGTATTAGCTCGGCGGGAGCGGTTGAAAAACTGTTTTTT.

J is TRBJ2-7 and V is TRBV6-5; 10 bases line up with TRBD2. Germline CDR1 MNHEY, CDR2 SVGAGI. The CDR3 sequence is 12 residues long. J gave up 3 bases and V 11 bases, and 4 bases lay outside the gene matches. DNA of the CDR3: TGTGCCGCCTGGACTAGCGGCTACGAGCAGTACTTC. It translates to CAAWTSGYEQYF.

The V call is TRBV9, the J call TRBJ2-3; D gene ambiguous. This CDR3 comprises 14 residues. With 3 bases removed from V and 1 base from J, the gap between germline ends came to 9 bases. The germline V gene has CDR1 SGDLS and CDR2 YYNGEE. CDR3 sequence reads: CASSGSSRTDTQYF. As DNA, the CDR3 is TGTGCCAGCAGCGGGTCGAGTCGCACAGATACGCAGTATTTT.

The V and J genes are TRBV5-1 and TRBJ2-1; D may be TRBD2 (6 bases). Germline V gene sequence: CDR1 SGHRS, CDR2 YFSETQ. The CDR3 length is 15 residues. Deletions cut 4 bases from V and 3 bases from J, with 14 bases between. The CDR3 region is CASSEDLAIYNEQFF. The CDR3 DNA sequence: TGCGCCAGCAGCGAGGACCTAGCGATCTACAATGAGCAGTTCTTC.

The chain uses TRBV5-1 and TRBJ1-1; 7 bases align to TRBD1. V was pared by 2 bases and J by 2 bases, with 12 bases of the junction left unmatched. In germline, CDR1 is SGHRS, CDR2 YFSETQ. This CDR3 comprises 17 residues. CDR3 protein: CASSLGGTGTANTEAFF. CDR3 nucleotide sequence: TGCGCCAGCAGCTTAGGGGGCACCGGGACAGCAAACACTGAAGCTTTCTTT.

This chain connects TRBV19 to TRBJ2-7; 7 nucleotides agree with TRBD2. CDR3 length: 14 amino acids. Germline CDR1 and CDR2: LNHDA and SQIVND (reference sequence). J gave up 5 bases and V 4 bases, and 8 bases lay outside the gene matches. The CDR3 sequence is CASSSGRSRHEQYF. Here the CDR3 DNA reads TGTGCCAGTAGTAGCGGGAGAAGTAGGCACGAGCAGTACTTC.

The chain couples TRBV28 to TRBJ2-1, with 7 bases fitting TRBD1. CDR3 length: 15 amino acids. Looked up from germline, CDR1 is MDHEN and CDR2 is SYDVKM. V shed 7 bases and J 6 bases; nucleotides not matched to a gene: 12. CDR3 amino acids: CASTSSGQPPNEQFF. The CDR3 nucleotides read TGTGCCAGCACCTCCTCGGGACAGCCCCCCAATGAGCAGTTCTTC.

This clone was seen a single time. The chain links TRBV2 to TRBJ2-5; 12 bases agree with TRBD2. This CDR3 is built from 16 residues. V was pared by 5 bases and J by 2 bases, with 6 bases of the junction left unmatched. Germline V gene data show CDR1 as SNHLY and CDR2 as FYNNEI. As DNA, the CDR3 is TGTGCCAGCAGTCAGACTAGCGGGGGTCCGCAAGAGACCCAGTACTTC. Translated, it gives CASSQTSGGPQETQYF.

V is TRBV28 and J is TRBJ1-2, with D possibly matching TRBD1 (5 bases). V shed 7 bases and J shed 7 bases, with 13 bases lying between them. Germline-derived CDR1 and CDR2 are MDHEN and SYDVKM. The CDR3 totals 12 residues. CDR3 nucleotide sequence: TGTGCCAGCACCATTCCGGGGGGTGGCTACACCTTC. Encoded protein: CASTIPGGGYTF.

CDR3 coding DNA: TGCAGTGGATCGCGGATTGAAGCTTTCTTT. Encoded protein: CSGSRIEAFF. The chain joins TRBV20-1 to TRBJ1-1; D is ambiguous. The CDR3 runs 10 residues. The V gene's germline CDR1 is DFQATT and CDR2 SNEGSKA (reference sequence). V lost 7 bases to trimming and J lost 7 bases, with 10 bases between them.

CDR3 in amino acids: CASSYSPGPPPFDEQFF. Written as DNA, the CDR3 is TGTGCCAGCAGCTATAGCCCGGGACCCCCGCCTTTCGATGAGCAGTTCTTC. The chain combines TRBV11-2 with TRBJ2-1, with D perhaps given as TRBD1 or TRBD2 (5 bases each). The CDR3 has 17 amino acids. Germline V gives CDR1 SGHAT, CDR2 FQNNGV. V was cut by 4 bases and J by 8 bases, with 24 bases left in between. The full variable domain, completed using reference TRBV11-2 and TRBJ2-1, is EAGVAQSPRYKIIEKRQSVAFWCNPISGHATLYWYQQILGQGPKLLIQFQNNGVVDDSQLPKDRFSAERLKGVDSTLKIQPAKLEDSAVYLCASSYSPGPPPFDEQFFGPGTRLTVL.